The 32 T cell receptor beta chains reported below all come from one sample, sequenced in a study of cytomegalovirus exposure and HLA in healthy donors. Both 60 Vbeta primers and 13 Jbeta primers went into the PCR. Only in-frame clones appear in the TCRdb table, and some are missing; sequencing was by immunoSEQ multiplex PCR. This sample carries under 200,000 clones, roughly 80% of them seen once, and the ten largest clones take about 1.8%. The material sequenced was PBMCs. The receptors derive from a woman aged 18-29 years in good health and CMV-seronegative.

The chain recombines TRBV11-3 with TRBJ2-1; 14 bases agree with TRBD2. The trim removed 5 bases at V and 7 bases at J, leaving 10 bases unmatched. The CDR3 consists of 17 residues. Germline CDR1 reads SGHNT; CDR2 reads YENEEA. In DNA, the CDR3 is TGTGCCAGCAGCGGACTAGCGGGAGGCGGTCTGGGGAATGAGCAGTTCTTC. Protein: CASSGLAGGGLGNEQFF.

V is TRBV7-9 and J is TRBJ2-3; 13 bases line up with TRBD2. In germline, CDR1 is SEHNR, CDR2 FQNEAQ (reference sequence). The CDR3 spans 18 residues. Trimming removed 4 bases from V and 2 bases from J; junction bases left unmatched: 9. CDR3 sequence reads: CASSSRNGTSGTTDTQYF. CDR3 nucleotides: TGTGCCAGCAGCTCCCGGAACGGGACTAGCGGGACCACAGATACGCAGTATTTT.

This clone was observed a handful of times. The rearrangement links TRBV5-6 to TRBJ2-7; D ambiguous. This CDR3 is built from 11 residues. Germline V lookup: CDR1 SGHDT, CDR2 YYEEEE. The ends were cut back, 3 bases at V and 2 bases at J, with 3 bases in the middle. In nucleotides, the CDR3 is TGTGCCAGCAGCTCGGCCTACGAGCAGTACTTC. It translates to CASSSAYEQYF.

V is TRBV4-1 and J is TRBJ2-1; TRBD2 agrees at 10 bases. Germline CDR1 MGHRA, CDR2 YSYEKL. CDR3 size: 17 residues. V trimming: 0 bases; J trimming: 8 bases; junction bases outside the gene matches: 10. For the CDR3, the DNA is TGCGCCAGCAGCCAAGATCATTTCCAGCGGGAGGGCGATGAGCAGTTCTTC. Encoded protein: CASSQDHFQREGDEQFF.

This clone was observed a single time. The CDR3, as DNA: TGTGCCAGCAGCCAAGATCTCTGGACCGGGACTAGTATGATGGAGACCCAGTACTTC. Encoded protein: CASSQDLWTGTSMMETQYF. The V call is TRBV14, the J call TRBJ2-5; 8 bases are shared with TRBD2. Germline-derived CDR1 and CDR2 are SGHDN and FVKESK. V shed 0 bases, J shed 5 bases, and the junction held 17 bases outside the gene matches. The CDR3 has 19 amino acids.

The genes are TRBV18 and TRBJ2-1, with D maybe TRBD1 (6 bases). The CDR3 spans 11 residues. Per the germline V gene, CDR1 is KGHSH and CDR2 is LQKENI. V lost 3 bases to trimming and J lost 12 bases, with 9 bases between them. CDR3 nucleotide sequence: TGTGCCAGCTCACCCGGGACACTGCAGTTCTTC. Translating gives CASSPGTLQFF.

CDR3 nucleotides: TGCGCCAGCAGCCAAGATCTAGCGACCAATGAGCAGTTCTTC. Its protein product is CASSQDLATNEQFF. This chain connects TRBV4-3 to TRBJ2-1; perhaps TRBD2 as D (6 bases). The germline V gene encodes CDR1 LGHNA and CDR2 YSLEER. The V end lost 0 bases, the J end lost 6 bases, and 9 bases lay between the germline ends. The CDR3 covers 14 residues.

This clone was detected only a few times. This chain joins TRBV5-1 and TRBJ1-1; D is unclear. The V gene's germline CDR1 is SGHRS and CDR2 YFSETQ. The CDR3 has 15 amino acids. Trimming removed 4 bases at V and 4 bases at J, with 17 bases between. The CDR3 region has the DNA TGCGCCAGCAGCCCCGCTGGAGGCATTAGCACTGAAGCTTTCTTT. This codes for CASSPAGGISTEAFF. The full variable domain, completed using reference TRBV5-1 and TRBJ1-1, is KAGVTQTPRYLIKTRGQQVTLSCSPISGHRSVSWYQQTPGQGLQFLFEYFSETQRNKGNFPGRFSGRQFSNSRSEMNVSTLELGDSALYLCASSPAGGISTEAFFGQGTRLTVV.

V usage is TRBV6-6 and J usage is TRBJ2-1; D may be TRBD2 (6 bases). Looked up from germline, CDR1 is MNHNY and CDR2 is SVGAGI (reference sequence). The V gene lost 8 bases and the J gene lost 3 bases, with 8 bases spanning the gap. The CDR3 spans 12 residues. The CDR3 DNA is TGTGCCAGCTCGGGGGACTACAATGAGCAGTTCTTC. This sequence encodes CASSGDYNEQFF.

On this clone itself: A read error may account for a junction end that differs from germline. The genes are TRBV19 and TRBJ2-2, with 7 bases aligning to TRBD2. Per germline, CDR1 LNHDA and CDR2 SQIVND (reference sequence). This CDR3 is built from 13 residues. Here the CDR3 DNA reads TGTGCCACTCATCGGGGAGGGACCGGGGGGCTGTTTTTT. Residues: CATHRGGTGGLFF.

This clone was seen a handful of times. V gene TRBV5-1 combines with J gene TRBJ2-1, with 7 bases matching TRBD1. CDR1 SGHRS and CDR2 YFSETQ come from the germline V gene. The CDR3 contains 15 residues. Unmatched junction bases numbered 8, after V lost 4 bases and J lost 4 bases. DNA for the CDR3: TGCGCCAGCAGCACCGTACAGGGGATATACAATGAGCAGTTCTTC. This codes for CASSTVQGIYNEQFF.

The chain is built from TRBV2 and TRBJ2-7; 9 bases line up with TRBD1. Per germline, CDR1 SNHLY and CDR2 FYNNEI. CDR3 length: 13 amino acids. Trimming cost V 8 bases and J 4 bases; bases outside gene matches: 6. CDR3 in DNA: TGTGCCAGCCGGGACAGGGTCGGGTACGAGCAGTACTTC. It codes for CASRDRVGYEQYF.

This clone was seen a single time. This chain uses TRBV5-1 with TRBJ2-5; 10 bases fit TRBD1. The J call may be faulty, since TRBJ2-7 better matches the DNA end. Germline V gene sequence: CDR1 SGHRS, CDR2 YFSETQ. The CDR3 runs 15 residues. This chain's CDR3 is CASSFRQGALYEQYF. For the CDR3, the DNA is TGCGCCAGCAGCTTTCGACAGGGGGCCCTATACGAGCAGTACTTC.

The chain joins TRBV6-5 to TRBJ1-2; no definite D call. The germline V and J ends were trimmed by 6 bases and 5 bases, with 10 bases remaining between them. Germline V gene data show CDR1 as MNHEY and CDR2 as SVGAGI. This CDR3 region has 12 residues. CDR3 in DNA: TGTGCCAGCAGGTCAGAACCTTATGGCTACACCTTC. The encoded protein is CASRSEPYGYTF.

The chain is built from TRBV11-3 and TRBJ2-1, with 7 bases that match TRBD1. CDR1 and CDR2 from the germline V gene are SGHNT and YENEEA. The CDR3 runs 16 residues. The trim removed 5 bases at V and 8 bases at J, leaving 15 bases unmatched. CDR3: CASSRQGSRLNDEQFF. The CDR3 DNA is TGTGCCAGCAGCCGACAGGGTTCCCGACTTAACGATGAGCAGTTCTTC.

The chain carries TRBV4-2 and TRBJ2-7; the D gene is possibly TRBD2 (5 bases). The CDR3 extends over 17 amino acids. Looked up from germline, CDR1 is LGHNA and CDR2 is YNFKEQ. V dropped 1 base and J dropped 2 bases, with 18 bases sitting between them. This CDR3 reads CASSQGGMGASTYEQYF. The DNA of the CDR3 is TGTGCCAGCAGCCAAGGAGGGATGGGTGCATCCACCTACGAGCAGTACTTC.

A single count supports this clone. This chain links TRBV10-1 with TRBJ2-1, with TRBD1 as a possible D gene (5 bases). Trimming removed 6 bases at V and 6 bases at J, with 27 bases between. The germline CDR1 and CDR2 sequences are WNHNN and SYGVQD (reference sequence). The CDR3 covers 18 residues. Written as DNA, the CDR3 is TGCGCCAGCAGGAAAAAAATTGACAGCGTATATTTGGCCAATGAGCAGTTCTTC. This encodes CASRKKIDSVYLANEQFF.

The chain uses TRBV27 and TRBJ2-5; D is undetermined. With 1 base removed from V and 5 bases from J, the gap between germline ends came to 8 bases. Germline CDR1 and CDR2: MNHEY and SMNVEV (reference sequence). CDR3 length: 13 amino acids. The CDR3 nucleotides read TGTGCCAGCAGTTTATGGTCCGGGGAGACCCAGTACTTC. The encoded protein is CASSLWSGETQYF.

This clone appeared once. One junction end does not reproduce the germline sequence, and a read error may be involved. CDR3: CSSSHETVTVYNEQFF. CDR3 coding DNA: TGTTCCAGCAGCCATGAGACAGTGACAGTATACAATGAGCAGTTCTTC. The V gene is TRBV7-9, the J gene TRBJ2-1; D possibly corresponds to TRBD1 (5 bases). The CDR3 is made up of 16 amino acids. CDR1 and CDR2 (germline): SEHNR, FQNEAQ (reference sequence).

This chain links TRBV28 with TRBJ1-1, with TRBD1 matching 10 bases. The CDR3 has 15 residues. Germline trimming cut 5 bases from V and 6 bases from J; bases unmatched to any gene: 9. CDR1 and CDR2 (germline): MDHEN, SYDVKM. CDR3 DNA: TGTGCCAGCAGTGAGACCGGGACAGGGGTGTCTGAAGCTTTCTTT. This sequence encodes CASSETGTGVSEAFF.

The chain combines TRBV19 with TRBJ2-3; 7 nucleotides agree with TRBD2. CDR1 LNHDA and CDR2 SQIVND come from the germline V gene (reference sequence). V shed 8 bases, J shed 1 base, and the junction held 3 bases outside the gene matches. This CDR3 spans 13 amino acids. This chain's CDR3 is CASATSGTDTQYF. The DNA of the CDR3 is TGTGCCAGTGCCACTAGCGGCACAGATACGCAGTATTTT.

The chain recombines TRBV11-2 with TRBJ2-5; 7 bases are a match to TRBD1. The end of the DNA aligns better with TRBJ2-7, so the J call may be wrong. The CDR3 runs 14 residues. The V gene's germline CDR1 is SGHAT and CDR2 FQNNGV. The CDR3 DNA follows: TGTGCCAGCAGCTTAGAGAGACAGGGCCACGAGCAGTACTTC. It encodes CASSLERQGHEQYF.

This clone came up once. V usage is TRBV7-2 and J usage is TRBJ2-7; 9 bases are shared with TRBD2. Per germline, CDR1 SGHTA and CDR2 FQGNSA. With V trimmed by 2 bases and J by 2 bases, 13 bases remained unmatched. There are 18 residues in the CDR3. Here the CDR3 reads CASSLSSGTSRPPYEQYV. The CDR3 bases are TGTGCCAGCAGCTTATCTTCTGGGACTAGCCGTCCCCCCTACGAGCAGTACGTC.

The chain combines TRBV6-1 with TRBJ1-1; the D gene is possibly TRBD1 (6 bases). Germline CDR1 and CDR2: MNHNS and SASEGT. This CDR3 comprises 16 residues. V lost 2 bases and J lost 5, with 18 bases in between. Here the CDR3 reads CASSERWQGWETEAFF. CDR3 DNA: TGTGCCAGCAGTGAACGGTGGCAGGGGTGGGAGACTGAAGCTTTCTTT.

V usage is TRBV5-4 and J usage is TRBJ1-1, with D tentatively TRBD1 (6 bases). The V end was cut by 0 bases, the J end by 7 bases, with 13 bases between. The CDR3 runs 14 residues. Germline CDR1 SGHNT, CDR2 YYREEE (reference sequence). The CDR3, as DNA: TGTGCCAGCAGCTTGGCCAGGACAGAAGATGAAGCTTTCTTT. It translates to CASSLARTEDEAFF.

The V gene is TRBV25-1, the J gene TRBJ1-2; D gene ambiguous. This CDR3 spans 12 amino acids. Trimming stripped 6 bases from V and 5 bases from J, with 10 bases between. In germline, CDR1 is MGHDK, CDR2 SYGVNS. The CDR3 loop is CASSAAVYGYTF. CDR3 nucleotides: TGTGCCAGCAGCGCGGCTGTATATGGCTACACCTTC.

There are a few counts of this clone. This chain uses TRBV30 with TRBJ1-1, with D possibly being TRBD1 (5 bases). Deletions cut 4 bases from V and 0 bases from J, with 9 bases between. This CDR3 spans 13 amino acids. In germline, CDR1 is GTSNPN, CDR2 SVGIG (reference sequence). The CDR3 bases are TGTGCCTGGATGGGGGAGGTGAACACTGAAGCTTTCTTT. It yields the protein CAWMGEVNTEAFF.

The chain carries TRBV4-1 and TRBJ2-4; a possible D gene is TRBD2 (6 bases). The CDR3 contains 15 residues. Trimming pared 6 bases from V and 0 bases from J, leaving 12 bases between. The V gene's germline CDR1 is MGHRA and CDR2 YSYEKL. CDR3 region: CASSKWGVAKNIQYF. The CDR3 DNA reads as TGCGCCAGCAGTAAATGGGGGGTAGCCAAAAACATTCAGTACTTC.

This rearrangement joins TRBV4-3 to TRBJ2-7, with 7 bases identical to TRBD1. The CDR3 spans 15 residues. Germline V gene lookup returns CDR1 LGHNA and CDR2 YSLEER. The V segment lost 4 bases and the J segment 0 bases; nucleotides outside the gene matches: 6. CDR3 protein: CASSPRDRSSYEQYF. In DNA, the CDR3 is TGCGCCAGCAGCCCCCGGGACAGATCCTCCTACGAGCAGTACTTC.

The chain links TRBV5-5 to TRBJ2-3; a weak D match, TRBD2 (6 bases). This CDR3 has 16 amino acids. Per germline, CDR1 SGHKS and CDR2 YYEKEE (reference sequence). V dropped 4 bases and J dropped 0 bases, with 15 bases sitting between them. DNA of the CDR3: TGTGCCAGCAGCCCGGAGGGGCTTCTTAGCACAGATACGCAGTATTTT. Its protein is CASSPEGLLSTDTQYF.

The sample holds a few counts of this clone. The rearrangement joins TRBV21-1 to TRBJ2-1; TRBD2, the table's D call, was not compared with the DNA. TRBV21-1 is a known pseudogene. The CDR3 has 16 residues. The CDR3 is CASSKGASGSYNEQFF. The CDR3 DNA is TGTGCCAGCAGCAAAGGAGCTAGCGGATCCTACAATGAGCAGTTCTTC.

The gene calls are TRBV9 and TRBJ2-3, with D maybe TRBD1 (6 bases). Trimming took 3 bases from V and 2 from J, leaving 19 bases between them. Germline V gene data show CDR1 as SGDLS and CDR2 as YYNGEE. The CDR3 has 17 amino acids. The CDR3 region is CASSEGVLRAYTDTQYF. As DNA, the CDR3 is TGTGCCAGCAGCGAGGGGGTCCTCCGGGCCTACACAGATACGCAGTATTTT. Drawing the rest from reference TRBV9 and TRBJ2-3, the complete variable domain is DSGVTQTPKHLITATGQRVTLRCSPRSGDLSVYWYQQSLDQGLQFLIQYYNGEERAKGNILERFSAQQFPDLHSELNLSSLELGDSALYFCASSEGVLRAYTDTQYFGPGTRLTVL.